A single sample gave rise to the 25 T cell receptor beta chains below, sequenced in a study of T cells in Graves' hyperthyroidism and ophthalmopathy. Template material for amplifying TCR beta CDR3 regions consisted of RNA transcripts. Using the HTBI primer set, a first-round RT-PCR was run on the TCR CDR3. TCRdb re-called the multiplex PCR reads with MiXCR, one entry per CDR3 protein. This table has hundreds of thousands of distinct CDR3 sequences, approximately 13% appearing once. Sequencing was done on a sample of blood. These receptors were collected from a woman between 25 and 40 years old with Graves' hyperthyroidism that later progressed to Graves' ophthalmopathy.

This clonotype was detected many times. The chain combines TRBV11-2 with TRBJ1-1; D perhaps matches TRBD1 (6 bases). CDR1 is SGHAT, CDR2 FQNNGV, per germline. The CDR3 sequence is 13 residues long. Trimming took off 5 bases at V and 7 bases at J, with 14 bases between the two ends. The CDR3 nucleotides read TGTGCCAGCAGCCAAACAGGGACTGATGAAGCTTTCTTT. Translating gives CASSQTGTDEAFF.

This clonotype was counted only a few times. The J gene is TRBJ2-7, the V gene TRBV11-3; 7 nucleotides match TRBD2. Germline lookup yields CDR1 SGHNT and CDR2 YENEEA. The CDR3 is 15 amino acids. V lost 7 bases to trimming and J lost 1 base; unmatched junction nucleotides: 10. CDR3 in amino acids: CASTGGSGSSYEQYF. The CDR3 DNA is TGTGCCAGCACTGGCGGTAGCGGGTCTTCCTACGAGCAGTACTTC.

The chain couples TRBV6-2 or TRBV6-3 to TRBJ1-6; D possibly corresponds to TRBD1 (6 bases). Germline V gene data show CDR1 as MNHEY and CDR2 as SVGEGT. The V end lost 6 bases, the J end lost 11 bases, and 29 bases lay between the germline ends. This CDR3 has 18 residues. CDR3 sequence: CASRQGPMGGYMIPPLHF. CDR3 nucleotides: TGTGCCAGCAGACAAGGACCTATGGGGGGCTATATGATTCCACCCCTCCACTTT.

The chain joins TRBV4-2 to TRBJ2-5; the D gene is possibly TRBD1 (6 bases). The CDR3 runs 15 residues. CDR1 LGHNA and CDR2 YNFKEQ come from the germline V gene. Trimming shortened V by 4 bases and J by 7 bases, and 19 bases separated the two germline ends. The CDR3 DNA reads TGTGCCAGCAGCCCTGGGTCCTCAGGGGAAGGGACCCAGTACTTC. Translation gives CASSPGSSGEGTQYF.

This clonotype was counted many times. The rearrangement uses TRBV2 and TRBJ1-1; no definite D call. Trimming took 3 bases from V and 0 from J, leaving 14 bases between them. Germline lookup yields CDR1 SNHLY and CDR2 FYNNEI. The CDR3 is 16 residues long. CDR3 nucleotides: TGTGCCAGCAGTGATTTAGTACCGCCCATGAACACTGAAGCTTTCTTT. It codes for CASSDLVPPMNTEAFF.

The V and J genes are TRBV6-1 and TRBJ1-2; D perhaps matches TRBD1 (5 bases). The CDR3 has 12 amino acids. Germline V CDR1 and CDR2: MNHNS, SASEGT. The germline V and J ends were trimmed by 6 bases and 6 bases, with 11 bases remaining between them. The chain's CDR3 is CASSTPGNGYTF. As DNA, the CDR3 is TGTGCCAGCAGCACTCCAGGGAATGGCTACACCTTC.

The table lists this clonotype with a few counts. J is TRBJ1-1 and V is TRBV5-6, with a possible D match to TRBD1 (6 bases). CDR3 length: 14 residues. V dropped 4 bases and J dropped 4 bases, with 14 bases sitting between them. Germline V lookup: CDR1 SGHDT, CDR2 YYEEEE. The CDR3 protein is CASSPGVLSTEAFF. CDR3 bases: TGTGCCAGCAGCCCAGGGGTCTTGAGCACTGAAGCTTTCTTT.

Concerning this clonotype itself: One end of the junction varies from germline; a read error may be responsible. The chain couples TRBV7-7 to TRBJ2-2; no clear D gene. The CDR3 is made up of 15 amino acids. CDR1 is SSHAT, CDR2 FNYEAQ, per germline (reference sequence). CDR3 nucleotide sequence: TGTGCTAGCAGCTTCAAGGGCGCGAACACCGGGGAGCTGTTTTTT. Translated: CASSFKGANTGELFF.

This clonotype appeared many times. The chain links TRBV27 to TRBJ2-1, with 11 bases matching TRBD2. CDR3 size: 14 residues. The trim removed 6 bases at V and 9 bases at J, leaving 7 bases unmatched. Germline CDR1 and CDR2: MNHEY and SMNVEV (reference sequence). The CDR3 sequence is CASRGLAGRGEQFF. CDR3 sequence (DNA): TGTGCCAGCAGAGGACTAGCGGGTAGGGGTGAGCAGTTCTTC.

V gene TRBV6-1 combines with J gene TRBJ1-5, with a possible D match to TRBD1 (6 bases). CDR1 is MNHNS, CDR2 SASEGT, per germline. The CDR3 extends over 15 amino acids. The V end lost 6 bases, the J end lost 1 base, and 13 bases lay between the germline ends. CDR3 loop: CASRPGQESNQPQHF. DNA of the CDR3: TGTGCCAGCAGGCCGGGACAAGAAAGCAATCAGCCCCAGCATTTT.

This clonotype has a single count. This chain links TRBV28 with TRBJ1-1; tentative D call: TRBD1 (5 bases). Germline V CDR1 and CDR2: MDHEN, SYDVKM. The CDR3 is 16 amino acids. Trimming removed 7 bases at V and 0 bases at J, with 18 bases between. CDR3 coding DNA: TGTGCCAGCATCTCGGGGGGGGGTGCCCTGAACACTGAAGCTTTCTTT. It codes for CASISGGGALNTEAFF.

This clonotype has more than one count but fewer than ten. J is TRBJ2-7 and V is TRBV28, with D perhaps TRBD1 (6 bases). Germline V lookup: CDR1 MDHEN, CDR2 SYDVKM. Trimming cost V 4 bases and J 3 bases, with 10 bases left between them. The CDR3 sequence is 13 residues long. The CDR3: CASSYVTGYEQYF. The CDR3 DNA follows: TGTGCCAGCAGTTATGTGACAGGCTACGAGCAGTACTTC.

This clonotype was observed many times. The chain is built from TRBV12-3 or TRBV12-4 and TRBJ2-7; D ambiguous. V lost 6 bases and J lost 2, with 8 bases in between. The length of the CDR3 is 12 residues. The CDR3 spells CASSGPAYEQYF. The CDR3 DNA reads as TGTGCCAGCAGCGGGCCAGCCTACGAGCAGTACTTC.

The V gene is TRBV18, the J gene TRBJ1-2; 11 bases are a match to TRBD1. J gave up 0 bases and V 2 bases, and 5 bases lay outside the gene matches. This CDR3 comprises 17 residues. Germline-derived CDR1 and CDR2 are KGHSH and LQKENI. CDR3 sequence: CASSPRDRGNSNYGYTF. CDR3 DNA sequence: TGTGCCAGCTCACCAAGGGACAGGGGGAACTCTAACTATGGCTACACCTTC.

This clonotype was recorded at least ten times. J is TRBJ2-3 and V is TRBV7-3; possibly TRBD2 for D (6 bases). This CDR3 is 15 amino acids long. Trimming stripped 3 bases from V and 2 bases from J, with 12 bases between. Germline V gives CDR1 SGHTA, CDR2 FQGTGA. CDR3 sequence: CASSFGRGLTDTQYF. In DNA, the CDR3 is TGTGCCAGCAGCTTTGGGCGGGGCCTCACAGATACGCAGTATTTT.

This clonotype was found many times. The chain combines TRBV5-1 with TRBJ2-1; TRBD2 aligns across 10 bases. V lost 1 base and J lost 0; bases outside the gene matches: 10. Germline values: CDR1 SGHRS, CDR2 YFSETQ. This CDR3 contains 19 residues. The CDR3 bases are TGCGCCAGCAGCTTGCCGGTTTCTAGCGGGAGAGGCTCCTACAATGAGCAGTTCTTC. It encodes CASSLPVSSGRGSYNEQFF.

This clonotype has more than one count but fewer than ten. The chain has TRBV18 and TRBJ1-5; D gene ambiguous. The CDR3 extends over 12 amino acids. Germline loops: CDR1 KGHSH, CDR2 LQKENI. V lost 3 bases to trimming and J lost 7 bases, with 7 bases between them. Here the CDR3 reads CASSPESQPQHF. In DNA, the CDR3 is TGTGCCAGCTCACCGGAGAGCCAGCCCCAGCATTTT.

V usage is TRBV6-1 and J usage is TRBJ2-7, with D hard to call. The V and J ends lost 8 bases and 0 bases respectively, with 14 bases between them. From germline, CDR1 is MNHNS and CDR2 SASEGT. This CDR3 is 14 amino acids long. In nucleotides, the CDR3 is TGTGCCAGCTCGAACCCCCAAAGCTCCTACGAGCAGTACTTC. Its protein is CASSNPQSSYEQYF.

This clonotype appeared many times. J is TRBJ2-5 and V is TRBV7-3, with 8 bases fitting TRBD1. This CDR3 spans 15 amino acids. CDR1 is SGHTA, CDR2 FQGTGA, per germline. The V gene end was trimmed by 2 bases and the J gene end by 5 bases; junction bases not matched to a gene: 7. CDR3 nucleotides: TGTGCCAGCAGCTTAGGCGCAGGGGGCGACGAGACCCAGTACTTC. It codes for CASSLGAGGDETQYF.

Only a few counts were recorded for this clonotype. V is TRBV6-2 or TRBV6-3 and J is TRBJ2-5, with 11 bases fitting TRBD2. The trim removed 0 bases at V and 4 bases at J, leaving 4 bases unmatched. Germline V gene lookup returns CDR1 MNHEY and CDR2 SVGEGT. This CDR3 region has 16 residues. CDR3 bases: TGTGCCAGCAGTTACTCACTAGCGGGAGCGGTAGAGACCCAGTACTTC. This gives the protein CASSYSLAGAVETQYF.

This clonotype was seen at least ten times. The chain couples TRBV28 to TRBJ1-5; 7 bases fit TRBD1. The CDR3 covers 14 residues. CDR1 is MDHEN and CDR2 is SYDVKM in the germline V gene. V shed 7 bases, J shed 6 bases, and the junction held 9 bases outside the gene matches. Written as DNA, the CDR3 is TGTGCCAGCAAATCCGGGACAGTATCTCAGCCCCAGCATTTT. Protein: CASKSGTVSQPQHF.

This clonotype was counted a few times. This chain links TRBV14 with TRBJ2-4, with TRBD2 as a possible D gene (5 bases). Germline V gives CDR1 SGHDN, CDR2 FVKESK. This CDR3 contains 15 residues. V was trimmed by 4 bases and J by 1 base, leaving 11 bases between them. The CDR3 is CASSRVEDAKNIQYF. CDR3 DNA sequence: TGTGCCAGCAGCCGCGTGGAGGACGCCAAAAACATTCAGTACTTC. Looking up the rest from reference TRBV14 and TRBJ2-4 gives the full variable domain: EAGVTQFPSHSVIEKGQTVTLRCDPISGHDNLYWYRRVMGKEIKFLLHFVKESKQDESGMPNNRFLAERTGGTYSTLKVQPAELEDSGVYFCASSRVEDAKNIQYFGAGTRLSVL.

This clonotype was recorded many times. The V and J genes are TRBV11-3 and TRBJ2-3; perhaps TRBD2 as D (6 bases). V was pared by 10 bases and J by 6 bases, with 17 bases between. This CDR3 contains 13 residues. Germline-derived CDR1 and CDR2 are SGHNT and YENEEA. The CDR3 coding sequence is TGTGCCATCGAGCGGGCGGGGAGTGATACGCAGTATTTT. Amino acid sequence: CAIERAGSDTQYF.

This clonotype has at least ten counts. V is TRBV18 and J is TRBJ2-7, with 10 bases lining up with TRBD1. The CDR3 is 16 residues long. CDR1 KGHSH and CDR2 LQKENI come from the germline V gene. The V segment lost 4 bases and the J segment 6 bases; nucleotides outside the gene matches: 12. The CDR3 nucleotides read TGTGCCAGCTCACAACCCCCCGGGACAGGGGATATCGAGCAGTACTTC. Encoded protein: CASSQPPGTGDIEQYF.

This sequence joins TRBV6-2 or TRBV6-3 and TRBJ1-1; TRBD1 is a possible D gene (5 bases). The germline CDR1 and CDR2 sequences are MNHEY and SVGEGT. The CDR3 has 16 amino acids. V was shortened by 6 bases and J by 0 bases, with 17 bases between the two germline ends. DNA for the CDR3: TGTGCCAGCAGCGGTTCACGGGGGACCATGAACACTGAAGCTTTCTTT. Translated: CASSGSRGTMNTEAFF.